These 12 T cell receptor beta chains share one sample of origin, sequenced in a study of T cells in Graves' hyperthyroidism and ophthalmopathy (dated 2019 in TCRdb). The protocol used for the library was multiplex PCR. Sequencing instrument: Illumina HiSeq 2000. TCR beta CDR3 regions were amplified from RNA transcripts. A first-round RT-PCR of the TCR CDR3 used the HTBI primer set with the Qiagen OneStep RT-PCR kit. Starting from the raw public reads, TCRdb applied fastp trimming at Q25, assembled clones with MiXCR and retained in-frame beta chains. For every CDR3 protein sequence, its rows merge into one entry that carries the most common genes and DNA. This sample has approximately 520,000 distinct CDR3 sequences in its table, and roughly a quarter of those were observed once. Of the sample, about 11% is held by the ten largest clones. The sequencing sample was made of blood. The receptors shown here come from a woman aged 25-40 years with Graves' ophthalmopathy.

This clonotype was seen a single time. V gene TRBV12-3 or TRBV12-4 combines with J gene TRBJ2-5, with 9 bases matching TRBD2. V was clipped by 2 bases and J by 5 bases; unmatched bases: 6. CDR3 length: 15 residues. CDR3 amino acids: CASSLQAGGVETQYF. CDR3 bases: TGTGCCAGCAGTTTACAAGCGGGGGGAGTGGAGACCCAGTACTTC.

A remark on this clonotype: This sequence may be a read error, since a much larger clone differs from it by one base. This chain joins TRBV14 and TRBJ1-2; 8 nucleotides agree with TRBD1. The CDR3 loop spans 15 amino acids. Germline V gives CDR1 SGHDN, CDR2 FVKESK. Here the CDR3 DNA reads TGTGCCAGCACCCAAGATATGTCAGGGGGCTTCGGCTACACCTTC. Translating gives CASTQDMSGGFGYTF.

In this sample, this clonotype turned up once. This chain links TRBV6-5 with TRBJ2-4; the match to TRBD1 covers 7 bases. Looked up from germline, CDR1 is MNHEY and CDR2 is SVGAGI. V was clipped by 2 bases and J by 0 bases; unmatched bases: 13. The CDR3 runs 19 residues. As DNA, the CDR3 is TGTGCCAGCAGTTACCCGCCTCAGACAGGGAAGCTAGCCAAAAACATTCAGTACTTC. It codes for CASSYPPQTGKLAKNIQYF.

The V and J genes are TRBV27 and TRBJ1-1; 8 nucleotides line up with TRBD1. The ends lost 4 bases at V and 4 bases at J; junction bases unmatched: 8. From germline, CDR1 is MNHEY and CDR2 SMNVEV (reference sequence). The CDR3 extends over 15 amino acids. The CDR3: CASSSSWGTGTEAFF. The CDR3 DNA sequence: TGTGCCAGCAGTTCCTCCTGGGGGACAGGCACTGAAGCTTTCTTT.

In this sample, this clonotype turned up a few times. V is TRBV3-1 and J is TRBJ2-7; 12 nucleotides match TRBD1. In germline, CDR1 is LGHDT, CDR2 YNNKEL (reference sequence). CDR3 size: 15 residues. Unmatched junction bases numbered 8, after V lost 4 bases and J lost 7 bases. CDR3 bases: TGTGCCAGCAGCCTCCCGGGACAGGGGGCACGGGAGCAGTACTTC. Amino acids: CASSLPGQGAREQYF.

This clonotype was counted a few times. The J gene is TRBJ1-5, the V gene TRBV7-2; TRBD1 might be the D (6 bases). Germline V gene sequence: CDR1 SGHTA, CDR2 FQGNSA. The CDR3 has 16 amino acids. Between the trimmed V and J ends, which lost 8 bases and 3 bases, there was a span of 20 bases. As DNA, the CDR3 is TGTGCCAGCGGCGAAGCGGGGGGGCTCCTCAATCAGCCCCAGCATTTT. Translated, it gives CASGEAGGLLNQPQHF.

This clonotype was picked up many times. The V call is TRBV29-1, the J call TRBJ1-1, with 10 bases that match TRBD1. The V gene's germline CDR1 is SQVTM and CDR2 ANQGSEA. This CDR3 spans 14 amino acids. J gave up 1 base and V 4 bases, and 3 bases lay outside the gene matches. The CDR3 DNA is TGCAGCGTTGGGACAGGGGGACCGAACACTGAAGCTTTCTTT. It encodes CSVGTGGPNTEAFF.

In this sample, this clonotype turned up many times. The V and J genes are TRBV7-9 and TRBJ2-7; D is tentatively TRBD1 or TRBD2 (5 bases each). V was trimmed by 1 base and J by 6 bases, leaving 10 bases between them. The CDR3 has 13 amino acids. The germline V gene has CDR1 SEHNR and CDR2 FQNEAQ (reference sequence). CDR3 amino acids: CASSLVGDGEQYF. The CDR3, as DNA: TGTGCCAGCAGCTTAGTGGGGGATGGCGAGCAGTACTTC.

This chain links TRBV4-1 with TRBJ2-2; 8 positions match TRBD1. Trimming removed 2 bases from V and 5 bases from J; junction bases left unmatched: 4. The CDR3 length is 15 residues. The germline gives CDR1 MGHRA, CDR2 YSYEKL. CDR3 sequence reads: CASSQRTGRTGELFF. For the CDR3, the DNA is TGCGCCAGCAGCCAAAGGACAGGGAGGACCGGGGAGCTGTTTTTT.

About this clonotype itself: A much more abundant neighbour one base away suggests this may be a read error. V and J are TRBV2 and TRBJ2-7, with D uncertain. In germline, CDR1 is SNHLY, CDR2 FYNNEI. Trimming left V 6 bases short and J 4 bases short, with 7 bases between. The CDR3 is 11 residues long. Here the CDR3 reads CASRVSYEQYF. The CDR3 coding sequence is TGTGCCAGCAGGGTCAGTTACGAGCAGTACTTC.

The chain couples TRBV25-1 to TRBJ1-1, with D possibly TRBD1 on 6 matching bases. The length of the CDR3 is 17 residues. Trimming shortened V by 3 bases and J by 1 base, and 18 bases separated the two germline ends. From germline, CDR1 is MGHDK and CDR2 SYGVNS. CDR3 sequence reads: CASSEVTGTTGNTEAFF. The CDR3 DNA is TGTGCCAGCAGTGAGGTCACCGGGACAACTGGGAACACTGAAGCTTTCTTT.

The chain recombines TRBV6-1 with TRBJ2-7; 7 bases align to TRBD2. CDR1 is MNHNS and CDR2 is SASEGT in the germline V gene. This CDR3 has 14 residues. With V trimmed by 5 bases and J by 2 bases, 6 bases remained unmatched. CDR3 sequence: CASSTGLVPYEQYF. DNA of the CDR3: TGTGCCAGCAGTACAGGACTAGTCCCCTACGAGCAGTACTTC.